The 22 T cell receptor beta chains below come from one sample, sequenced in a study of T cell responses to AZD1222 COVID-19 vaccine. The table came from immunoSEQ multiplex PCR; TCRdb's copy has only in-frame clones and leaves some out. The profile shows over 110,000 clones, 90% to 95% of them singletons. The source was peripheral blood, collected on day 0 of AZD1222 vaccination. These receptors were obtained from an adult in good health.

This rearrangement joins TRBV12-2 to TRBJ2-1; the table's D gene call, TRBD2, was not cross checked with the DNA. TRBV12-2 represents a pseudogene. The CDR3 is made up of 15 amino acids. In nucleotides, the CDR3 is TGTGCAAGTCGATTACTAGCGGGACCATACAATGAGCAGTTCTTC. This gives the protein CASRLLAGPYNEQFF.

The genes are TRBV6-2 or TRBV6-3 and TRBJ2-3; the D is unclear. Trimming pared 2 bases from V and 5 bases from J, leaving 17 bases between. There are 16 residues in the CDR3. Germline CDR1 is MNHEY and CDR2 is SVGEGT. The DNA for the CDR3 is TGTGCCAGCAGTTACGGGCAGAACGAAGCCTTAGATACGCAGTATTTT. Its protein is CASSYGQNEALDTQYF.

This clone was counted once. The genes are TRBV4-1 and TRBJ1-2, with D hard to call. Germline V gene lookup returns CDR1 MGHRA and CDR2 YSYEKL. With 1 base removed from V and 2 bases from J, the gap between germline ends came to 8 bases. This CDR3 spans 14 amino acids. CDR3 nucleotides: TGCGCCAGCAGCCAAGCCGCCGGGAACTATGGCTACACCTTC. It codes for CASSQAAGNYGYTF.

This clone was found once. The chain couples TRBV6-5 to TRBJ2-7; tentative D call: TRBD2 (6 bases). Germline V lookup: CDR1 MNHEY, CDR2 SVGAGI. The CDR3 consists of 14 residues. Between the trimmed V and J ends, which lost 4 bases and 6 bases, there was a span of 16 bases. The CDR3 spells CASSSSAGKGEQYF. Written as DNA, the CDR3 is TGTGCCAGCAGTTCCTCGGCGGGGAAGGGCGAGCAGTACTTC.

Details on this clone: Additional DNA sequences in this sample encode the identical CDR3. The chain recombines TRBV5-4 with TRBJ2-7; TRBD2 might be the D (6 bases). Germline CDR1 and CDR2: SGHNT and YYREEE (reference sequence). The V and J ends lost 0 bases and 0 bases respectively, with 10 bases between them. The CDR3 contains 15 residues. This CDR3 is CASSLGGLPSYEQYF. The CDR3 DNA reads TGTGCCAGCAGCTTGGGTGGACTACCCTCCTACGAGCAGTACTTC.

The J gene is TRBJ2-2, the V gene TRBV29-1; D remains unclear. Per the germline V gene, CDR1 is SQVTM and CDR2 is ANQGSEA. This CDR3 spans 14 amino acids. Deletions cut 4 bases from V and 1 base from J, with 10 bases between. CDR3: CSVVVQLNTGELFF. The CDR3, as DNA: TGCAGCGTTGTGGTACAGCTGAACACCGGGGAGCTGTTTTTT.

Turning to this clone: The identical CDR3 is also encoded by other nucleotide sequences in the sample. The V and J genes are TRBV29-1 and TRBJ2-3, with TRBD2 matching 14 bases. The germline CDR1 and CDR2 sequences are SQVTM and ANQGSEA. The CDR3 spans 15 residues. V was clipped by 3 bases and J by 3 bases; unmatched bases: 2. The chain's CDR3 is CSVDGTSGRTDTQYF. CDR3 sequence (DNA): TGCAGCGTTGATGGGACTAGCGGGAGAACAGATACGCAGTATTTT.

The genes are TRBV15 and TRBJ1-5, with 7 bases lining up with TRBD1. The CDR3 has 16 residues. Germline values: CDR1 LNHNV, CDR2 YYDKDF (reference sequence). With V trimmed by 6 bases and J by 3 bases, 11 bases remained unmatched. The CDR3 reads CATRDWEGALNQPQHF. The CDR3 nucleotides read TGTGCCACCAGGGACTGGGAGGGGGCGCTCAATCAGCCCCAGCATTTT.

The chain recombines TRBV7-9 with TRBJ2-1; 8 bases fit TRBD2. The CDR3 length is 16 residues. Unmatched junction bases numbered 13, after V lost 5 bases and J lost 7 bases. Per the germline V gene, CDR1 is SEHNR and CDR2 is FQNEAQ (reference sequence). The CDR3 here is CASSATSGLGQNEQFF. CDR3 sequence (DNA): TGTGCCAGCAGCGCCACCTCGGGACTAGGTCAGAATGAGCAGTTCTTC.

The chain carries TRBV7-2 and TRBJ1-5; D not certain. Germline loops: CDR1 SGHTA, CDR2 FQGNSA. The CDR3 is 16 residues long. Trimming removed 0 bases at V and 0 bases at J, with 9 bases between. CDR3: CASSLAGVYSNQPQHF. The CDR3 coding sequence is TGTGCCAGCAGCTTAGCGGGAGTATATAGCAATCAGCCCCAGCATTTT.

The chain links TRBV27 to TRBJ2-7; 9 nucleotides line up with TRBD1. Germline V gene data show CDR1 as MNHEY and CDR2 as SMNVEV (reference sequence). CDR3 length equals 15 residues. Trimming cost V 5 bases and J 2 bases; bases outside gene matches: 7. This chain's CDR3 is CASSTGTGSPYEQYF. CDR3 nucleotide sequence: TGTGCCAGCAGTACCGGGACAGGGTCCCCCTACGAGCAGTACTTC.

The chain uses TRBV5-8 and TRBJ1-1, with D unresolved. CDR1 is SGHTS and CDR2 is YDEGEE in the germline V gene. This CDR3 region has 16 residues. Trimming pared 7 bases from V and 1 base from J, leaving 20 bases between. CDR3 loop: CASLHRRGWPNTEAFF. The CDR3 bases are TGTGCCAGCCTCCACCGGCGGGGTTGGCCGAACACTGAAGCTTTCTTT.

This sequence joins TRBV5-1 and TRBJ1-1; tentative D call: TRBD1 (5 bases). Trimming cost V 4 bases and J 3 bases, with 13 bases left between them. Per the germline V gene, CDR1 is SGHRS and CDR2 is YFSETQ. The CDR3 extends over 14 amino acids. CDR3 residues: CASSPLGDDTEAFF. The DNA of the CDR3 is TGCGCCAGCAGCCCCCTCGGGGACGACACTGAAGCTTTCTTT.

The rearrangement joins TRBV6-1 to TRBJ2-5; TRBD2 aligns across 8 bases. Looked up from germline, CDR1 is MNHNS and CDR2 is SASEGT. Losses at the gene ends were 2 bases for V and 4 bases for J; bases not matched to a gene: 6. The CDR3 totals 15 residues. The CDR3 here is CASSELGGGLETQYF. CDR3 nucleotides: TGTGCCAGCAGTGAACTCGGGGGGGGATTAGAGACCCAGTACTTC.

The V and J genes are TRBV5-5 and TRBJ2-7, with D unclear. The germline CDR1 and CDR2 sequences are SGHKS and YYEKEE (reference sequence). The CDR3 consists of 13 residues. Between the trimmed V and J ends, which lost 0 bases and 5 bases, there was a span of 9 bases. CDR3 loop: CASSLVRTHEQYF. CDR3 coding DNA: TGTGCCAGCAGCTTGGTCAGGACCCACGAGCAGTACTTC.

The chain employs TRBV5-6 and TRBJ2-7, with 9 bases matching TRBD1. The germline V gene has CDR1 SGHDT and CDR2 YYEEEE. The CDR3 spans 14 residues. J gave up 2 bases and V 3 bases, and 3 bases lay outside the gene matches. CDR3 amino acids: CASSSGQGTYEQYF. The CDR3 region has the DNA TGTGCCAGCAGCTCGGGACAGGGAACCTACGAGCAGTACTTC. Using reference TRBV5-6 and TRBJ2-7 for the parts outside the CDR3, the full variable domain is DAGVTQSPTHLIKTRGQQVTLRCSPKSGHDTVSWYQQALGQGPQFIFQYYEEEERQRGNFPDRFSGHQFPNYSSELNVNALLLGDSALYLCASSSGQGTYEQYFGPGTRLTVT.

CDR3 sequence reads: CASSPSRTNTEAFF. The CDR3 region has the DNA TGTGCCAGCAGCCCCTCACGGACGAACACTGAAGCTTTCTTT. The genes are TRBV7-2 and TRBJ1-1; no clear D gene. The CDR3 is 14 residues long. Germline-derived CDR1 and CDR2 are SGHTA and FQGNSA. V was cut by 5 bases and J by 1 base, with 11 bases left in between.

This chain uses TRBV18 with TRBJ1-1; weak D call: TRBD1 (6 bases). Trimming cost V 3 bases and J 3 bases, with 14 bases left between them. Per germline, CDR1 KGHSH and CDR2 LQKENI. This CDR3 region has 15 residues. CDR3 loop: CASSPRTDLDTEAFF. The DNA of the CDR3 is TGTGCCAGCTCACCCCGGACAGATTTGGACACTGAAGCTTTCTTT. Supplemented by reference TRBV18 and TRBJ1-1, the full variable domain reads NAGVMQNPRHLVRRRGQEARLRCSPMKGHSHVYWYRQLPEEGLKFMVYLQKENIIDESGMPKERFSAEFPKEGPSILRIQQVVRGDSAAYFCASSPRTDLDTEAFFGQGTRLTVV.

This chain uses TRBV5-1 with TRBJ1-2, with D perhaps matching TRBD1 (5 bases). V shed 6 bases and J shed 6 bases, with 21 bases lying between them. The germline CDR1 and CDR2 sequences are SGHRS and YFSETQ. CDR3 size: 15 residues. The CDR3 DNA reads TGCGCCAGCACCGCTCAGGGTCGGGATTTTGATGGCTACACCTTC. This gives the protein CASTAQGRDFDGYTF.

CDR3 sequence (DNA): TGCGCCAGCAGTCAAGGACAGGGGAAGAATTCACCCCTCCACTTT. Its protein is CASSQGQGKNSPLHF. This chain joins TRBV10-2 and TRBJ1-6; 9 bases align to TRBD1. CDR1 and CDR2 (germline): WSHSY, SAAADI. CDR3 length: 15 residues. Losses at the gene ends were 5 bases for V and 7 bases for J; bases not matched to a gene: 6.

This clone showed up just once. V gene TRBV5-4 combines with J gene TRBJ2-3; unclear D gene. There are 15 residues in the CDR3. The germline V gene encodes CDR1 SGHNT and CDR2 YYREEE (reference sequence). V was cut by 4 bases and J by 1 base, with 13 bases left in between. This chain's CDR3 is CASSGLGARTDTQYF. Here the CDR3 DNA reads TGTGCCAGCAGCGGGCTAGGTGCTCGCACAGATACGCAGTATTTT.

V gene TRBV10-3 combines with J gene TRBJ1-6; D unresolved. Trimming took 6 bases from V and 8 from J, leaving 8 bases between them. In germline, CDR1 is ENHRY, CDR2 SYGVKD. The CDR3 is 12 residues long. The CDR3 sequence: CAIRREDSPLHF. The CDR3 region has the DNA TGTGCCATCAGGCGGGAAGATTCACCCCTCCACTTT.